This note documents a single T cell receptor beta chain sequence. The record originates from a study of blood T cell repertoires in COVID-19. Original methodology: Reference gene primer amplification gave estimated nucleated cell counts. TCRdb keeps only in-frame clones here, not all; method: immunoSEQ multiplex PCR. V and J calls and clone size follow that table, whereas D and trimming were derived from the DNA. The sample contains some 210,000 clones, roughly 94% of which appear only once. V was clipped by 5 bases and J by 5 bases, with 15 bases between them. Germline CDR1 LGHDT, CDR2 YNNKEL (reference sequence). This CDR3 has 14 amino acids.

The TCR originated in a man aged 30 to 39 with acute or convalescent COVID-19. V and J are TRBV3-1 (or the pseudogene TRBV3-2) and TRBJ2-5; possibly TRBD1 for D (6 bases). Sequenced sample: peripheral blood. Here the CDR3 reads CASSALVGAETQYF. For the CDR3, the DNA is TGTGCCAGCAGCGCACTAGTGGGGGCCGAGACCCAGTACTTC.